The 11 T cell receptor beta chains given below trace back to one sample, sequenced in a study of CXCR3-negative and CXCR3-positive naive CD8 T cells. Preparation of TRB cDNA libraries relied on 5' RACE carrying UMI labels. Using the 5' RACE reads, TCRdb records one entry per CDR3 protein without DNA. This table lists 45,000 to 70,000 distinct CDR3 sequences. Sequences were obtained from memory CD8+ T cells from blood. Receptors originate from a human donor in good health. Some clones in this sample may be carry-over from other donors' samples.

J is TRBJ2-7 and V is TRBV20-1; without DNA, the TCRdb call of TRBD1 cannot be checked. Germline-derived CDR1 and CDR2 are DFQATT and SNEGSKA (reference sequence). The CDR3 is made up of 14 amino acids. The CDR3 here is CSAAGTGNFYEQYF.

The genes are TRBV6-5 and TRBJ1-2; without DNA, the TCRdb call of TRBD1 cannot be checked. Germline lookup yields CDR1 MNHEY and CDR2 SVGAGI. The CDR3 has 14 residues. CDR3 in amino acids: CASSQSTGSGGYTF.

V and J are TRBV6-5 and TRBJ2-3; lacking DNA, the TRBD1 call made by TCRdb goes unchecked. The CDR3 is 15 residues long. From germline, CDR1 is MNHEY and CDR2 SVGAGI. The CDR3 protein is CASSYRDSHTDTQYF.

This chain uses TRBV28 with TRBJ2-1; there is no DNA to check the TCRdb D call of TRBD2. The CDR3 totals 11 residues. Per the germline V gene, CDR1 is MDHEN and CDR2 is SYDVKM. The CDR3: CASSAGNEQFF.

This chain joins TRBV28 and TRBJ2-3; TCRdb lists TRBD1, though no DNA is available to test this call. This CDR3 is built from 15 residues. Per germline, CDR1 MDHEN and CDR2 SYDVKM. The CDR3 loop reads CASSPGVGGTDTQYF.

The chain combines TRBV28 with TRBJ2-1; TCRdb selects TRBD2, and the lack of DNA leaves this call unchecked. Germline V gene lookup returns CDR1 MDHEN and CDR2 SYDVKM. The CDR3 is 16 amino acids. CDR3 sequence reads: CASNPGTSGGVNEQFF.

The chain uses TRBV7-2 and TRBJ2-7; the TCRdb call, TRBD1, lacks DNA for checking. CDR1 SGHTA and CDR2 FQGNSA come from the germline V gene. The CDR3 totals 13 residues. The CDR3 sequence: CASGDRVTYEQYF.

The chain is built from TRBV3-1 and TRBJ2-1; TCRdb designates TRBD2, a call that cannot be tested without DNA. CDR1 is LGHDT, CDR2 YNNKEL, per germline (reference sequence). This CDR3 has 15 amino acids. CDR3 amino acids: CASSPTSGVNNEQFF.

This chain uses TRBV7-2 with TRBJ2-7; TCRdb names TRBD2, which stays unverified in the absence of DNA. The length of the CDR3 is 16 residues. Looked up from germline, CDR1 is SGHTA and CDR2 is FQGNSA. CDR3: CASSPYPGGLAYEQYF.

This sequence joins TRBV29-1 and TRBJ2-2. CDR3 size: 12 residues. CDR1 and CDR2 from the germline V gene are SQVTM and ANQGSEA. CDR3 residues: CSVVGWTGELFF.

The chain couples TRBV7-9 to TRBJ1-5; TCRdb outputs TRBD1, but without DNA this stays unchecked. CDR1 is SEHNR, CDR2 FQNEAQ, per germline (reference sequence). The CDR3 extends over 16 amino acids. CDR3 sequence reads: CASSLTGGYSNQPQHF. Variable domain in full (rest from reference TRBV7-9 and TRBJ1-5): DTGVSQNPRHKITKRGQNVTFRCDPISEHNRLYWYRQTLGQGPEFLTYFQNEAQLEKSRLLSDRFSAERPKGSFSTLEIQRTEQGDSAMYLCASSLTGGYSNQPQHFGDGTRLSIL.